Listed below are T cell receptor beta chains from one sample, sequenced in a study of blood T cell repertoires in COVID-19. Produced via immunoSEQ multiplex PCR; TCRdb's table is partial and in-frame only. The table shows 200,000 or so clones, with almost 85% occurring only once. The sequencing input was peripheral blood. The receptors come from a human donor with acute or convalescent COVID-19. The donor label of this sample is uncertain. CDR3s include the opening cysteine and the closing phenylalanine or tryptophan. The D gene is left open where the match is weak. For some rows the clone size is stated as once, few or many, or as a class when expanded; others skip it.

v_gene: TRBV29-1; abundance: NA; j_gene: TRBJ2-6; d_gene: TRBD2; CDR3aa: CSVEDRGSSGTRSGANVLTF; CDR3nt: TGCAGCGTTGAAGATCGAGGGTCTAGCGGGACCCGCTCTGGGGCCAACGTCCTGACTTTC
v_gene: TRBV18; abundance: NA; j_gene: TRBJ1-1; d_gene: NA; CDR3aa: CASSPQGNTEAFF; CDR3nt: TGTGCCAGCTCACCTCAGGGTAACACTGAAGCTTTCTTT
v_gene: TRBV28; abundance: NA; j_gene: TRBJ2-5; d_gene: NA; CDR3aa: CASSSVFGGETQYF; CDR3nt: TGTGCCAGCAGCTCGGTTTTCGGGGGAGAGACCCAGTACTTC
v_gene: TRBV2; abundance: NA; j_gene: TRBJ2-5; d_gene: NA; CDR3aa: CASSKFGGEETQYF; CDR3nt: TGTGCCAGCAGTAAGTTCGGCGGCGAAGAGACCCAGTACTTC
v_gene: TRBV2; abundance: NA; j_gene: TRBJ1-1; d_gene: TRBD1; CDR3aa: CASSRQGALNTEAFF; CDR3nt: TGTGCCAGCAGTCGACAGGGGGCCTTGAACACTGAAGCTTTCTTT
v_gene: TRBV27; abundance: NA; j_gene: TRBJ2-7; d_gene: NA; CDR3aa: CASSFGAFGSYEQYF; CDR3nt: TGTGCCAGCAGTTTTGGGGCCTTCGGTTCCTACGAGCAGTACTTC
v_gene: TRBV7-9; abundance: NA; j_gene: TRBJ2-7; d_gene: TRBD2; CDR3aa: CASSEGGGLAGGEQYF; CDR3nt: TGTGCCAGCAGCGAAGGTGGTGGTCTAGCGGGAGGGGAGCAGTACTTC
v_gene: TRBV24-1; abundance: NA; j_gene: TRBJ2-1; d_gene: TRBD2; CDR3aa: CATSGTGPQGWGLAGARDNEQFF; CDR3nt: TGTGCCACCAGTGGGACTGGCCCACAGGGTTGGGGACTAGCGGGAGCAAGGGACAATGAGCAGTTCTTC
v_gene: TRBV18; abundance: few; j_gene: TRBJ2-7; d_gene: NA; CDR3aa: CASSLGARDNEQYF; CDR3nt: TGTGCCAGCTCACTCGGGGCCAGGGACAACGAGCAGTACTTC
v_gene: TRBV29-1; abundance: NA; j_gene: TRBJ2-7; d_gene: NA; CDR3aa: CSVRQTYEQYF; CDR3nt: TGCAGCGTGAGACAGACCTACGAGCAGTACTTC
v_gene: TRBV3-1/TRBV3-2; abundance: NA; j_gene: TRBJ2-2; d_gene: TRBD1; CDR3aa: CASSRGQGYTGELFF; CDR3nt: TGTGCCAGCAGCCGCGGACAGGGCTACACCGGGGAGCTGTTTTTT
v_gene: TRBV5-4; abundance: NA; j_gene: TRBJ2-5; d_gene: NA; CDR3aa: CASSLAVGAVQETQYF; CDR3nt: TGTGCCAGCAGCTTGGCGGTTGGGGCAGTCCAAGAGACCCAGTACTTC
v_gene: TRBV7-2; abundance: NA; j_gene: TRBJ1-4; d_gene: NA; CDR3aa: CASSLGTTGSKLFF; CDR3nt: TGTGCCAGCAGCTTGGGGACGACAGGATCAAAACTGTTTTTT
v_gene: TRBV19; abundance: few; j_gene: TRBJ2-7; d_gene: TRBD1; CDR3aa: CASSIGTGYYEQYF; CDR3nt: TGTGCCAGTAGTATCGGGACAGGGTACTACGAGCAGTACTTC
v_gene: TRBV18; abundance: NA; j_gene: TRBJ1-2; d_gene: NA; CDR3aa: CASSPPVFRANYGYTF; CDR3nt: TGTGCCAGCTCACCACCGGTATTCAGGGCAAACTATGGCTACACCTTC
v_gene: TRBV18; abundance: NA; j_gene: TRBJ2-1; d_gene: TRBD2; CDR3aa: CASSPLAGGVEQFF; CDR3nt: TGTGCCAGCTCACCCCTAGCGGGAGGGGTTGAGCAGTTCTTC
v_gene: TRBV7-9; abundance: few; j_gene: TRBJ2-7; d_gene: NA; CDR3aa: CASSLVGRGGTYEQYF; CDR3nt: TGTGCCAGCAGCTTAGTTGGACGTGGCGGGACCTACGAGCAGTACTTC
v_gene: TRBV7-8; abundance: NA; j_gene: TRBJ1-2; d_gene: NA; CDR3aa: CASSLDGSALEGYGYTF; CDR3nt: TGTGCCAGCAGCTTAGACGGCTCGGCCCTGGAGGGCTATGGCTACACCTTC
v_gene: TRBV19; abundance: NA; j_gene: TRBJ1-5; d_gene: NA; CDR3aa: CASKGLEVPSNQPQHF; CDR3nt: TGTGCCAGTAAGGGGTTGGAAGTCCCTAGCAATCAGCCCCAGCATTTT
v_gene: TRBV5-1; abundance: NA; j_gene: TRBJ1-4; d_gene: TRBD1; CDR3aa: CASSPRTGEGANEKLFF; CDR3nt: TGCGCCAGCAGCCCGAGGACAGGGGAAGGAGCTAATGAAAAACTGTTTTTT
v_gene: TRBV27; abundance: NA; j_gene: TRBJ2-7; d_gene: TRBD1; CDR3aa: CASSLSGGSEQYF; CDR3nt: TGTGCCAGCAGTTTATCAGGGGGCTCCGAGCAGTACTTC
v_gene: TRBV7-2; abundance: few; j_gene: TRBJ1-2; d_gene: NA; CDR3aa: CASSSYRVDYGYTF; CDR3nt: TGTGCCAGCAGCTCATACAGGGTAGACTATGGCTACACCTTC